Listed below are T cell receptor beta chains from one sample, sequenced in a study of blood T cell repertoires in COVID-19. TCRdb's copy holds only in-frame clones and misses some; the assay was immunoSEQ multiplex PCR. The sample yields around 370,000 clones, about 88% seen once. The sequenced sample was PBMCs or T cells enriched from blood (not recorded which). Source of these receptors: a young woman who had recovered from COVID-19. Each CDR3 is given with its conserved first and last residue. Each record gives: CDR3 protein, clone size, V gene. Size is stated for part of the rows, as once, few or many counts, or as a class when the clone is expanded.

CDR3: CASSIGLFEQNYGYTF; size: once; V: TRBV19
CDR3: CAISSGTSGGTDTQYF; size: -; V: TRBV10-3
CDR3: CASSDDFYGYTF; size: -; V: TRBV5-1
CDR3: CASSLYGEATNEKLFF; size: -; V: TRBV7-8
CDR3: CASSTKWRGGHQPQHF; size: -; V: TRBV9
CDR3: CASSLVAGASYGYTF; size: few; V: TRBV5-1
CDR3: CAWSVQNEKLFF; size: once; V: TRBV30
CDR3: CASTLRDEQYF; size: -; V: TRBV2
CDR3: CASRIRGDRESHEQYF; size: once; V: TRBV5-1
CDR3: CASSQTGIEETQYF; size: -; V: TRBV7-9
CDR3: CASSGGGVYGYTF; size: once; V: TRBV28
CDR3: CASSEFPGTGFRNSPLHF; size: -; V: TRBV6-1
CDR3: CASSGTGPGYNEQFF; size: -; V: TRBV6-5
CDR3: CASSAGQGHGYTF; size: -; V: TRBV2
CDR3: CSGWTPNSGANVLTF; size: -; V: TRBV29-1
CDR3: CASSVAGGPSLDTQYF; size: -; V: TRBV18
CDR3: CASSVDGFGTRGEKLFF; size: -; V: TRBV9
CDR3: CAWNHDRSNYGYTF; size: -; V: TRBV30
CDR3: CASSPTASYRETQYF; size: -; V: TRBV27
CDR3: CASSLRRWQGKANTGELFF; size: -; V: TRBV6-6
CDR3: CASSRGDRGYGYTF; size: -; V: TRBV3-1/TRBV3-2
CDR3: CASSTSNPYNSPLHF; size: few; V: TRBV6-5
CDR3: CASSLSLWSQGNSPLHF; size: -; V: TRBV6-6
CDR3: CAIRGYGEWSTEAFF; size: -; V: TRBV10-3
CDR3: CASRHRDREDEKLFF; size: -; V: TRBV6-5
CDR3: CASSIEMGRAENIQYF; size: -; V: TRBV19
CDR3: CATRIGRTVNTEAFF; size: once; V: TRBV6-5
CDR3: CASGGQGDPKAFF; size: -; V: TRBV3-1/TRBV3-2
CDR3: CASSFTDRGGYTF; size: -; V: TRBV12-3/TRBV12-4
CDR3: CASSIGTARGKLFF; size: -; V: TRBV19
CDR3: CASDRGQETQYF; size: -; V: TRBV6-5
CDR3: CASSGSGSSYNEQFF; size: -; V: TRBV9
CDR3: CASSQVSGGTGGIGTEAFF; size: -; V: TRBV4-1